This T cell receptor beta chain was documented in a study of blood T cell repertoires in COVID-19. The CDR3 loop spans 13 amino acids. Trimming removed 10 bases from V and 6 bases from J, with 15 bases in between. Germline V lookup: CDR1 MNHEY, CDR2 SVGAGI. The assay was immunoSEQ multiplex PCR, and TCRdb's table has in-frame clones only and misses some. The table shows roughly 250,000 clones, with roughly nine tenths occurring only once. The clonotype comes from a woman aged 30 to 39 with COVID-19, enrolled during active disease. J is TRBJ1-4 and V is TRBV6-5, with D uncertain. Sequencing was performed on peripheral blood. DNA for the CDR3: TGTGCCACCCGACGGGTTGTTCATGAAAAACTGTTTTTT. Translation: CATRRVVHEKLFF.